Below are 9 T cell receptor beta chains sequenced from a single sample in a study of technical replicates of blood from a handful of donors. The table came from immunoSEQ multiplex PCR; TCRdb's copy has only in-frame clones and leaves some out. The table includes 60,000 to 85,000 clones, approximately 96% detected once. The sequenced material came from T cells isolated from PBMCs. These receptors came from a human donor in good health.

The chain uses TRBV29-1 and TRBJ2-1; 10 nucleotides line up with TRBD2. The CDR3 consists of 16 residues. Germline-derived CDR1 and CDR2 are SQVTM and ANQGSEA. Germline trimming cut 2 bases from V and 6 bases from J; bases unmatched to any gene: 10. The CDR3 loop is CSVERYAASGSNEQFF. The DNA of the CDR3 is TGCAGCGTTGAAAGGTACGCGGCTAGCGGGAGCAATGAGCAGTTCTTC.

V is TRBV7-9 and J is TRBJ1-4, with 7 bases matching TRBD1. CDR1 is SEHNR and CDR2 is FQNEAQ in the germline V gene (reference sequence). The V and J ends lost 3 bases and 6 bases, in that order; junction bases with no gene match: 4. The CDR3 is made up of 14 amino acids. The CDR3 region is CASSLPGQYEKLFF. The CDR3, as DNA: TGTGCCAGCAGCTTGCCGGGACAGTATGAAAAACTGTTTTTT.

The chain couples TRBV28 to TRBJ1-5; 7 bases align to TRBD1. V was clipped by 6 bases and J by 7 bases; unmatched bases: 27. CDR1 is MDHEN and CDR2 is SYDVKM in the germline V gene. This CDR3 region has 20 residues. CDR3 bases: TGTGCCAGCAGCTCCCTCGGTTTTGGCCCGGGACAGAGGGTGGAACAGCCCCAGCATTTT. Its translation is CASSSLGFGPGQRVEQPQHF.

The J gene is TRBJ2-7, the V gene TRBV5-6; 9 bases are shared with TRBD2. The CDR3 has 15 amino acids. Unmatched junction bases numbered 8, after V lost 1 base and J lost 6 bases. The germline V gene has CDR1 SGHDT and CDR2 YYEEEE. The CDR3 region has the DNA TGTGCCAGCAGCTTGAAATGGACTAGCGACAGCGAGCAGTACTTC. Its protein is CASSLKWTSDSEQYF.

This chain connects TRBV10-3 to TRBJ2-5; D is possibly TRBD2 (5 bases). V lost 2 bases, J lost 4 bases, and 11 bases lay in between. CDR1 and CDR2 (germline): ENHRY, SYGVKD. This CDR3 spans 14 amino acids. This CDR3 reads CAISEAPLAETQYF. The CDR3 DNA is TGTGCCATCAGTGAGGCCCCCCTAGCAGAGACCCAGTACTTC.

The chain is built from TRBV11-2 and TRBJ1-1, with 8 positions matching TRBD1. Germline CDR1 reads SGHAT; CDR2 reads FQNNGV. The junction had 8 bases not matched to a gene; V was cut back by 4 bases and J by 1 base. This CDR3 is built from 16 residues. CDR3 nucleotides: TGTGCCAGCAGCTACCATCCCGGGACAGGGAACACTGAAGCTTTCTTT. Translating it yields CASSYHPGTGNTEAFF.

This clone was picked up one time. The V and J genes are TRBV9 and TRBJ2-3; the D gene is possibly TRBD2 (5 bases). This CDR3 region has 16 residues. Per the germline V gene, CDR1 is SGDLS and CDR2 is YYNGEE. V lost 0 bases, J lost 0 bases, and 11 bases lay in between. The CDR3 bases are TGTGCCAGCAGCGTAGGCAGCGGTTCGAGCACAGATACGCAGTATTTT. Encoded protein: CASSVGSGSSTDTQYF.

The chain carries TRBV11-3 and TRBJ2-3; 7 nucleotides agree with TRBD2. This CDR3 spans 15 amino acids. V lost 5 bases and J lost 0; bases outside the gene matches: 5. Germline CDR1 is SGHNT and CDR2 is YENEEA. The CDR3 protein is CASSPGGRSTDTQYF. The CDR3 DNA follows: TGTGCCAGCAGCCCGGGGGGAAGGAGCACAGATACGCAGTATTTT.

V gene TRBV7-3 combines with J gene TRBJ1-5; no definite D call. The CDR3 consists of 17 residues. The germline V gene has CDR1 SGHTA and CDR2 FQGTGA. V was shortened by 3 bases and J by 0 bases, with 15 bases between the two germline ends. CDR3 in amino acids: CASSLFLLRYSNQPQHF. In nucleotides, the CDR3 is TGTGCCAGCAGCTTGTTCTTATTGCGGTATAGCAATCAGCCCCAGCATTTT.